This T cell receptor (beta chain) originates from a study of blood T cell repertoires in COVID-19. Turning to the study itself: Specimens from acute and convalescent COVID-19 originated in the United States, Italy and Spain. In each case, the material was cDNA or gDNA derived from T cells, B-cell-depleted T cells, or PBMCs.

V was pared by 4 bases and J by 6 bases, with 6 bases of the junction left unmatched. Per the germline V gene, CDR1 is SGHRS and CDR2 is YFSETQ. The CDR3 runs to 15 residues. Seattle enrolled patients during active infection and tracked them longitudinally. In the authors' workflow: Using reference gene primer amplification, nucleated cell counts were estimated. Some clones are missing from TCRdb's copy, which holds only in-frame ones; the method was immunoSEQ multiplex PCR. V and J calls and clone size are as listed in that table; D and trimming were resolved from the DNA. The sample has fewer than 200,000 clones; 83% are singletons.

The clonotype originates from a woman in her sixties or seventies with COVID-19, enrolled during active disease. This sequence joins TRBV5-1 and TRBJ2-2, with 10 bases aligning to TRBD1. The specimen sequenced was peripheral blood. CDR3 DNA sequence: TGCGCCAGCAGCCCGACAGGGGGCTTAGCCGGGGAGCTGTTTTTT. Translating it yields CASSPTGGLAGELFF.